Listed below are T cell receptor beta chains from one sample, sequenced in a study of T-cell memory formation after mild COVID-19. TCRdb recomputed calls from the 5' RACE reads with MiXCR, one row per CDR3 protein. The table shows about 560,000 distinct CDR3 sequences, with approximately 15% occurring only once. The sample consisted of PBMCs or a T cell subset sorted from them (not recorded which). The source is an adult woman who had mild COVID-19 (a few samples of this study predate the infection). Cell type and time point are not known. Both conserved end residues are part of each CDR3. The D gene is left open where the match is weak. Size values are once, few and many counts, or a class for expanded clones, and some rows have none.

abundance	j_gene	v_gene	d_gene	CDR3aa	CDR3nt
few	TRBJ2-3	TRBV12-3/TRBV12-4	TRBD2	CASSLLREDTDTQYF	TGTGCCAGCAGCCTTCTCCGGGAGGACACAGATACGCAGTATTTT
few	TRBJ2-1	TRBV11-2	TRBD2	CASSLVQRGGNEQFF	TGTGCCAGCAGCTTAGTGCAGCGGGGGGGCAATGAGCAGTTCTTC
few	TRBJ2-6	TRBV14	-	CASSQAVRAGANVLTF	TGTGCCAGCAGCCAAGCGGTACGAGCAGGGGCCAACGTCCTGACTTTC
few	TRBJ2-3	TRBV24-1	-	CATSDFSGTLRTDTQYF	TGTGCCACCAGTGATTTCTCAGGGACGCTGCGGACAGATACGCAGTATTTT
-	TRBJ2-1	TRBV27	-	CASSLDRGAVVNEQFF	TGTGCCAGCAGTTTAGACCGGGGGGCGGTGGTCAATGAGCAGTTCTTC
-	TRBJ2-3	TRBV20-1	TRBD2	CSAVAGGSTDTQYF	TGCAGTGCTGTCGCGGGGGGAAGCACAGATACGCAGTATTTT
few	TRBJ2-7	TRBV7-3	-	CASSLRSPGPETLYEQYF	TGTGCCAGCAGCTTAAGGTCACCAGGGCCTGAGACCCTATACGAGCAGTACTTC
few	TRBJ1-1	TRBV12-3/TRBV12-4	-	CASSLGRAGF	TGTGCCAGCAGTTTAGGCCGGGCGGGCTTT
-	TRBJ2-7	TRBV6-2/TRBV6-3	-	CASGTVSYEQYF	TGTGCCAGCGGGACTGTCTCCTACGAGCAGTACTTC
few	TRBJ2-7	TRBV12-3/TRBV12-4	-	CASSFVAAEGFEQYF	TGTGCCAGCAGTTTCGTGGCAGCCGAAGGATTCGAGCAGTACTTC
-	TRBJ2-2	TRBV19	-	CASSKVPNTGELFF	TGTGCCAGTAGTAAGGTCCCCAACACCGGGGAGCTGTTTTTT
few	TRBJ1-1	TRBV11-2	-	CASSLAPGDVTEAFF	TGTGCCAGCAGCTTAGCCCCGGGGGACGTCACTGAAGCTTTCTTT
few	TRBJ2-2	TRBV20-1	-	CSARDSDRPGTGELFF	TGCAGTGCTAGAGATTCGGACAGACCCGGCACCGGGGAGCTGTTTTTT
-	TRBJ2-3	TRBV18	TRBD2	CASSPRGSGGASTDTQYF	TGTGCCAGCTCACCCCGCGGGAGCGGGGGGGCTAGCACAGATACGCAGTATTTT
-	TRBJ1-1	TRBV5-1	TRBD1	CASSVETGGSTEAFF	TGCGCCAGCAGCGTGGAAACAGGGGGAAGTACTGAAGCTTTCTTT
-	TRBJ1-5	TRBV7-2	-	CASSLDLGQPQHF	TGTGCCAGCAGCTTAGATTTGGGGCAGCCCCAGCATTTT